The 24 T cell receptor beta chains in this list originate from one sample, sequenced in a study of T-cell memory formation after mild COVID-19 (dated by TCRdb to about 2021). Library creation used 5' RACE. Instrument on record: Illumina NovaSeq 6000. TCRdb reanalyzed the raw reads on its own, using fastp at Q25 for trimming and MiXCR for clone calling, and kept in-frame beta chains. Merged by CDR3 protein, the rows form single entries marked with the most common genes and DNA. A total of more than 200,000 distinct CDR3 sequences appear in this sample, 15% to 20% of them only once. Clones ranked in the top ten supply approximately 3.4% of the sample. Material: PBMCs or a T cell subset sorted from them (not recorded which). Source of these receptors: a man aged 18-30 years who had mild COVID-19 (a few samples of this study predate the infection). The sample titles of this study are shuffled in the database, so cell type and time point are left out; the donor was told from shared clones.

The J gene is TRBJ1-3, the V gene TRBV25-1, with TRBD1 matching 7 bases. Germline values: CDR1 MGHDK, CDR2 SYGVNS. V trimming: 1 base; J trimming: 4 bases; junction bases outside the gene matches: 4. This CDR3 contains 15 residues. The CDR3 DNA reads TGTGCCAGCAGTGAATCCCAGGACAGGGGAAACACCATATATTTT. Translated: CASSESQDRGNTIYF.

This chain links TRBV11-2 with TRBJ2-7, with 8 positions matching TRBD1. With 1 base clipped from V and 4 bases from J, the junction kept 3 bases outside the gene matches. The germline V gene has CDR1 SGHAT and CDR2 FQNNGV. The CDR3 spans 14 residues. The CDR3 sequence is CASSLVGQGYEQYF. The CDR3 bases are TGTGCCAGCAGCTTAGTCGGACAGGGATACGAGCAGTACTTC.

This clonotype was counted only a few times. V and J are TRBV27 and TRBJ2-5; TRBD2 matches 11 bases. The CDR3 has 11 residues. Trimming took 10 bases from V and 7 from J; bases not matched to a gene: 2. In germline, CDR1 is MNHEY, CDR2 SMNVEV (reference sequence). CDR3 nucleotide sequence: TGTGCCACCACTAGCGGGGGGACCCAGTACTTC. It is translated as CATTSGGTQYF.

This chain links TRBV7-2 with TRBJ2-7; 9 positions match TRBD1. V lost 5 bases, J lost 6 bases, and 8 bases stayed unmatched. Germline V CDR1 and CDR2: SGHTA, FQGNSA. The CDR3 has 14 amino acids. DNA of the CDR3: TGTGCCAGCAGCCCCGGGACAGGGTTTGGCGAGCAGTACGTC. Its protein is CASSPGTGFGEQYV.

This clonotype came up a few times. The chain recombines TRBV7-9 with TRBJ2-1; 11 bases line up with TRBD1. Germline CDR1 is SEHNR and CDR2 is FQNEAQ (reference sequence). This CDR3 spans 15 amino acids. Trimming cost V 6 bases and J 7 bases; bases outside gene matches: 8. The CDR3 DNA sequence: TGTGCCAGCAGGGAAGGACAGGGGGCGCGGAATGAGCAGTTCTTC. Amino acids: CASREGQGARNEQFF.

This clonotype occurred many times. V is TRBV5-1 and J is TRBJ2-3; D remains unclear. Germline V lookup: CDR1 SGHRS, CDR2 YFSETQ. Trimming left V 3 bases short and J 2 bases short, with 7 bases between. CDR3 length: 13 amino acids. CDR3 in amino acids: CASSSTFTDTQYF. The DNA for the CDR3 is TGCGCCAGCAGCTCGACCTTCACAGATACGCAGTATTTT.

Concerning this clonotype: The conserved closing phenylalanine or tryptophan is absent in this CDR3, likely reflecting a read error. V gene TRBV12-3 or TRBV12-4 combines with J gene TRBJ1-2; 7 bases align to TRBD1. The CDR3 sequence is 14 residues long. J was trimmed by 4 bases and V by 7 bases; bases with no gene match: 9. The CDR3 nucleotides read TGTGCCAGCACCCCCCGGGCAGGGGGCTATGGCTACACCCTC. Amino acid sequence: CASTPRAGGYGYTL.

The genes are TRBV6-2 or TRBV6-3 and TRBJ2-1; D unresolved. This CDR3 contains 12 residues. Trimming removed 5 bases at V and 16 bases at J, with 18 bases between. Germline V CDR1 and CDR2: MNHEY, SVGEGT. The CDR3 nucleotides are TGTGCCAGCAGTAACGCACATGTCCTCGATTTCTTC. It encodes CASSNAHVLDFF.

This clonotype was found a few times. The chain uses TRBV6-5 and TRBJ1-2; 8 bases align to TRBD1. The V gene's germline CDR1 is MNHEY and CDR2 SVGAGI. This CDR3 is built from 16 residues. V was clipped by 2 bases and J by 4 bases; unmatched bases: 9. This chain's CDR3 is CASSYGAGGGSYGYTF. CDR3 nucleotides: TGTGCCAGCAGTTACGGGGCAGGGGGCGGAAGCTATGGCTACACCTTC.

The chain carries TRBV5-4 and TRBJ2-3; D might be TRBD2 (5 bases). CDR3 length: 14 amino acids. Germline CDR1 and CDR2: SGHNT and YYREEE (reference sequence). The ends were cut back, 0 bases at V and 5 bases at J, with 10 bases in the middle. The CDR3 region is CASSLAGVGDTQYF. The CDR3 DNA reads TGTGCCAGCAGCTTGGCCGGGGTGGGAGATACGCAGTATTTT.

This clonotype was seen only a few times. V gene TRBV4-2 combines with J gene TRBJ2-7, with 11 positions matching TRBD2. The germline CDR1 and CDR2 sequences are LGHNA and YNFKEQ. With V trimmed by 4 bases and J by 0 bases, 5 bases remained unmatched. This CDR3 is 16 amino acids long. The CDR3 is CASSLSSGGLSYEQYF. DNA of the CDR3: TGTGCCAGCAGCCTTTCTAGCGGGGGGCTCTCCTACGAGCAGTACTTC.

This clonotype was recorded a few times. J is TRBJ1-5 and V is TRBV10-3; the D is unclear. This CDR3 has 13 residues. V lost 6 bases and J lost 4, with 10 bases in between. Germline V gene sequence: CDR1 ENHRY, CDR2 SYGVKD. The CDR3 loop is CAISGRENQPQHF. CDR3 in DNA: TGTGCCATCAGCGGCCGGGAGAATCAGCCCCAGCATTTT.

A few counts support this clonotype. This sequence joins TRBV28 and TRBJ1-6; the D is unclear. This CDR3 is 16 amino acids long. V gave up 3 bases and J gave up 2 bases, with 11 bases separating them. The germline gives CDR1 MDHEN, CDR2 SYDVKM. For the CDR3, the DNA is TGTGCCAGCAGTTTGTCCCGGGGAACCTATAATTCACCCCTCCACTTT. It codes for CASSLSRGTYNSPLHF.

Remarks on this clonotype: At one of its ends the junction is not consistent with the germline gene, which may arise from a read error. The rearrangement uses TRBV19 and TRBJ1-5; D might be TRBD1 (6 bases). CDR3 length: 18 amino acids. Germline V CDR1 and CDR2: LNHDA, SQIVND (reference sequence). The CDR3 DNA is TGTGCCGGTAGTCAGGGGACGTTGGGTAGGAATGGCAATCAGCCCCAGCATTTT. Its protein product is CAGSQGTLGRNGNQPQHF. The full variable domain, with the rest looked up from reference TRBV19 and TRBJ1-5, is DGGITQSPKYLFRKEGQNVTLSCEQNLNHDAMYWYRQDPGQGLRLIYYSQIVNDFQKGDIAEGYSVSREKKESFPLTVTSAQKNPTAFYLCAGSQGTLGRNGNQPQHFGDGTRLSIL.

This clonotype was seen ten or more times. The chain links TRBV20-1 to TRBJ2-1, with D possibly TRBD2 on 6 matching bases. The germline V and J ends were trimmed by 3 bases and 6 bases, with 9 bases remaining between them. The CDR3 is 12 residues long. Germline V gene lookup returns CDR1 DFQATT and CDR2 SNEGSKA (reference sequence). CDR3 nucleotide sequence: TGCAGTGCTAGTAGGGACTCCAATGAGCAGTTCTTC. This translates into CSASRDSNEQFF.

This chain joins TRBV2 and TRBJ2-5; D gene unclear. Germline-derived CDR1 and CDR2 are SNHLY and FYNNEI. Trimming took off 3 bases at V and 1 base at J, with 6 bases between the two ends. This CDR3 has 13 residues. The CDR3 spells CASSERIQETQYF. The CDR3 DNA reads TGTGCCAGCAGTGAGCGCATCCAAGAGACCCAGTACTTC.

This clonotype has only a few counts. The chain joins TRBV9 to TRBJ2-1, with D possibly being TRBD2 (6 bases). Trimming left V 4 bases short and J 8 bases short, with 16 bases between. The CDR3 spans 14 residues. Germline V gene data show CDR1 as SGDLS and CDR2 as YYNGEE. The DNA of the CDR3 is TGTGCCAGCAGCATATCCGGGACTGGTTATGAGCAGTTCTTC. Protein: CASSISGTGYEQFF.

This clonotype was counted at least ten times. The chain links TRBV27 to TRBJ1-3; D uncertain. This CDR3 has 13 residues. CDR1 and CDR2 from the germline V gene are MNHEY and SMNVEV (reference sequence). Trimming pared 5 bases from V and 3 bases from J, leaving 8 bases between. The CDR3 region has the DNA TGTGCCAGCAGTCGCGGAAGTGGAAACACCATATATTTT. Translating it yields CASSRGSGNTIYF.

The chain joins TRBV28 to TRBJ2-4, with D perhaps matching TRBD2 (5 bases). The CDR3 runs to 15 residues. CDR1 and CDR2 from the germline V gene are MDHEN and SYDVKM. V was shortened by 8 bases and J by 0 bases, with 14 bases between the two germline ends. CDR3 protein: CASSEAGIAKNIQYF. CDR3 bases: TGTGCCAGCTCGGAGGCGGGTATAGCCAAAAACATTCAGTACTTC.

The table lists this clonotype with a few counts. The rearrangement uses TRBV12-3 or TRBV12-4 and TRBJ2-7; TRBD1 or TRBD2 may be the D gene (5 bases each). Trimming took 3 bases from V and 7 from J, leaving 10 bases between them. CDR3 length: 12 amino acids. The CDR3 loop is CASSFRGDEQYV. CDR3 sequence (DNA): TGTGCCAGCAGTTTTCGAGGGGATGAGCAGTACGTC.

The chain combines TRBV6-1 with TRBJ1-2; no definite D call. Germline-derived CDR1 and CDR2 are MNHNS and SASEGT. The CDR3 covers 12 residues. V gave up 6 bases and J gave up 7 bases, with 12 bases separating them. The CDR3 reads CASSRVGGGYTF. DNA for the CDR3: TGTGCCAGCAGCCGGGTAGGAGGTGGCTACACCTTC.

This chain joins TRBV12-3 or TRBV12-4 and TRBJ2-7; TRBD1 aligns across 11 bases. The length of the CDR3 is 15 residues. The J segment lost 3 bases and the V segment lost 6 bases, leaving 7 bases of the junction unmatched. In DNA form, the CDR3 reads TGTGCCAGCAGCACCGGGACAGGGGGTCGCTACGAGCAGTACGTC. Translating gives CASSTGTGGRYEQYV.

The chain has TRBV5-5 and TRBJ1-3; a possible D gene is TRBD1 (6 bases). The V and J ends lost 0 bases and 4 bases respectively, with 8 bases between them. The CDR3 extends over 14 amino acids. The germline CDR1 and CDR2 sequences are SGHKS and YYEKEE (reference sequence). This chain's CDR3 is CASSLGQDGNTIYF. DNA for the CDR3: TGTGCCAGCAGCTTGGGACAGGACGGAAACACCATATATTTT.

The chain employs TRBV20-1 and TRBJ1-2, with D unresolved. Trimming shortened V by 7 bases and J by 1 base, and 4 bases separated the two germline ends. The CDR3 has 10 residues. Germline CDR1 DFQATT, CDR2 SNEGSKA (reference sequence). The CDR3 DNA reads TGCAGTGTCGTTAACTATGGCTACACCTTC. Its translation is CSVVNYGYTF.